This T cell receptor (beta chain) was recovered during a study of siplizumab effects on memory and regulatory T cells. CDR1 SGHTA and CDR2 FQGNSA come from the germline V gene. This CDR3 contains 14 residues. V lost 3 bases and J 8 bases, leaving 13 bases between the germline ends. Around 10^5 TCR templates underwent assay in each sample. TCRdb's copy holds only in-frame clones and misses some; the assay was immunoSEQ multiplex PCR. The sample carries some 120,000 clones, 94% recorded once. Notes on this clone: In the same sample, other DNA sequences code for this CDR3.

Material: non-Treg CD4+ T cells sorted from blood. This receptor was taken from a human donor in good health. V and J are TRBV7-2 and TRBJ1-4, with TRBD1 as a possible D gene (6 bases). CDR3 amino acids: CASSLGQVVEKLFF. CDR3 nucleotide sequence: TGTGCCAGCAGCTTGGGACAAGTGGTGGAAAAACTGTTTTTT. Combining the CDR3 with reference TRBV7-2 and TRBJ1-4 gives the whole variable domain GAGVSQSPSNKVTEKGKDVELRCDPISGHTALYWYRQSLGQGLEFLIYFQGNSAPDKSGLPSDRFSAERTGGSVSTLTIQRTQQEDSAVYLCASSLGQVVEKLFFGSGTQLSVL.